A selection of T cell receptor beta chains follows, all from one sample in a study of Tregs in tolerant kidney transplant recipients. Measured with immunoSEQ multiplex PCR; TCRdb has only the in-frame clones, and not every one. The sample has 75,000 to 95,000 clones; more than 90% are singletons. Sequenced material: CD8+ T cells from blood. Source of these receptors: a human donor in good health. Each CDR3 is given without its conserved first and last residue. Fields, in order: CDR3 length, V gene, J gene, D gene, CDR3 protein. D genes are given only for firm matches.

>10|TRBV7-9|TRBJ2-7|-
ASSLGHGEQY
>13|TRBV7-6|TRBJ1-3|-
ASSRQSSSGNTIY
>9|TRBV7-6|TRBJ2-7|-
ASSLDYEQY
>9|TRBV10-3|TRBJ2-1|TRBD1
AIRTGAEQF
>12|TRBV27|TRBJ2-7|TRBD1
ASSRGQDAYEQY
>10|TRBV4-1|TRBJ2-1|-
ASSLRGNEQF
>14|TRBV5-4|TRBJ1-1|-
ASSLGGLELGTEAF
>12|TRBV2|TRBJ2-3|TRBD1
ATPSGTGADTQY
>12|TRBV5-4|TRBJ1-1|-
ASQSWGGNTEAF
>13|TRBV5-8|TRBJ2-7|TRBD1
ASSFGTGGVYEQY
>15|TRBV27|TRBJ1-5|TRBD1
ASSSYTGGYSNQPQH
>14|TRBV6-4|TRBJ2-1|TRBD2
ASSDSSSGGANEQF
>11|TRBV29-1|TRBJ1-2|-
SVENTANYGYT
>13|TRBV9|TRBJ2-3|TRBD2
ASSASGRATDTQY
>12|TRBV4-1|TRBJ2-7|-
ASSQDWPRYEQY
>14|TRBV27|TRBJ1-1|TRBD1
ASSFRGQAVMVRAF
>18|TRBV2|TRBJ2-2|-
ASSEAAGQRIAQNTGELF
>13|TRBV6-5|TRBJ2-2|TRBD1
ASSYSRTGTGELF
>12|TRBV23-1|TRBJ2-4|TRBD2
ASSQREGRNIQY
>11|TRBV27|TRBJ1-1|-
ASSLAANTEAF
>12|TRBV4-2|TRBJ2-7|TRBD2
ASSPYGGAYEQY
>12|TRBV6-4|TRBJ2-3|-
ASSEGPNTDTQY
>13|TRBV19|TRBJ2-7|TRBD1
ASSVSRGMGYEQY